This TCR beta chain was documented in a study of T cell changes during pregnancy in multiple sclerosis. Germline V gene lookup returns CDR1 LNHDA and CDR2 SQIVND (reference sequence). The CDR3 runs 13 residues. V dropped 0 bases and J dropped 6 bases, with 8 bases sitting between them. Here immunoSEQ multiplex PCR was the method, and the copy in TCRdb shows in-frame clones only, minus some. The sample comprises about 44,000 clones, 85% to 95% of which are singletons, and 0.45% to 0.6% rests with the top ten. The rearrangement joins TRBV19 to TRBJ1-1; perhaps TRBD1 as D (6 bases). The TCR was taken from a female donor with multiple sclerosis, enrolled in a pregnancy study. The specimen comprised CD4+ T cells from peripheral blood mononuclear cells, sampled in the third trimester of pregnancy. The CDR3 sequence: CASSIDWTAEAFF. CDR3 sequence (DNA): TGTGCCAGTAGTATAGACTGGACAGCTGAAGCTTTCTTT.